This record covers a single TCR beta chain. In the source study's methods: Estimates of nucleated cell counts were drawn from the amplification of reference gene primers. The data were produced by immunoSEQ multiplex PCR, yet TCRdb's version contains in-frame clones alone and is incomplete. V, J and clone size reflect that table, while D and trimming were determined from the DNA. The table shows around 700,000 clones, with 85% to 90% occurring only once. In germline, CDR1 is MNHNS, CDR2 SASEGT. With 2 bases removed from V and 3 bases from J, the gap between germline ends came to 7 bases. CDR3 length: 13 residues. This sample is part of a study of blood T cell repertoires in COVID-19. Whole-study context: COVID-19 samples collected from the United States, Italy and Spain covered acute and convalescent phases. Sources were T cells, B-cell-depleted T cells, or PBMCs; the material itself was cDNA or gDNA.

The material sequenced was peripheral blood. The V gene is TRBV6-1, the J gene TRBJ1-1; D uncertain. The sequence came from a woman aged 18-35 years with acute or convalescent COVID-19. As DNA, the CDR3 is TGTGCCAGCAGTGAACTGGCAGACACTGAAGCTTTCTTT. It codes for CASSELADTEAFF.